Below are 14 T cell receptor beta chains sequenced from a single sample in a study of T cell responses to AZD1222 COVID-19 vaccine. TCRdb's copy holds only in-frame clones and misses some; the assay was immunoSEQ multiplex PCR. Of approximately 130,000 clones listed, 80% to 95% are singletons. The starting material was peripheral blood, obtained on day 0 of AZD1222 vaccination. All receptors come from an adult in good health.

The genes are TRBV5-3 and TRBJ1-5; 7 bases agree with TRBD1. TRBV5-3 is flagged as an ORF with uncertain function. The V gene end was trimmed by 4 bases and the J gene end by 4 bases; junction bases not matched to a gene: 8. This CDR3 is built from 15 residues. For the CDR3, the DNA is TGTGCCAGAAGCGAATGGGACAGCATGAATCAGCCCCAGCATTTT. This sequence encodes CARSEWDSMNQPQHF.

The chain employs TRBV27 and TRBJ2-2; 11 bases agree with TRBD2. The trim removed 5 bases at V and 7 bases at J, leaving 15 bases unmatched. CDR1 is MNHEY, CDR2 SMNVEV, per germline (reference sequence). The CDR3 consists of 18 residues. The CDR3 bases are TGTGCCAGCAGTGTCCGACTAGCGGGACCCCCGACACGCGGGGAGCTGTTTTTT. It codes for CASSVRLAGPPTRGELFF.

CDR3 residues: CASTRQSDNYGYTF. CDR3 bases: TGTGCCAGCACTCGACAGTCAGACAACTATGGCTACACCTTC. The V and J genes are TRBV2 and TRBJ1-2; D may be TRBD1 (5 bases). This CDR3 is built from 14 residues. Germline V gives CDR1 SNHLY, CDR2 FYNNEI. Trimming removed 7 bases from V and 2 bases from J, with 14 bases in between.

This clone has a single count. The chain joins TRBV19 to TRBJ2-7, with D possibly being TRBD1 (6 bases). The germline V gene has CDR1 LNHDA and CDR2 SQIVND (reference sequence). The V gene lost 0 bases and the J gene lost 1 base, with 10 bases spanning the gap. This CDR3 has 15 residues. The CDR3 region has the DNA TGTGCCAGTAGTATAGACCCAGGGGTTTCCTACGAGCAGTACTTC. It specifies CASSIDPGVSYEQYF.

This clone was seen a few times. The chain uses TRBV4-2 and TRBJ2-2; 10 nucleotides align to TRBD2. Germline values: CDR1 LGHNA, CDR2 YNFKEQ. The J segment lost 3 bases and the V segment lost 2 bases, leaving 6 bases of the junction unmatched. The CDR3 has 17 residues. For the CDR3, the DNA is TGTGCCAGCAGCCAAACCCTAGCGGGAGACGACACCGGGGAGCTGTTTTTT. It translates to CASSQTLAGDDTGELFF.

The chain has TRBV15 and TRBJ1-1, with 9 nucleotides matching TRBD1. The CDR3 has 15 amino acids. J gave up 4 bases and V 5 bases, and 8 bases lay outside the gene matches. Looked up from germline, CDR1 is LNHNV and CDR2 is YYDKDF (reference sequence). The CDR3 bases are TGTGCCACCAGCCGATGGACAGGGGAAGGCACTGAAGCTTTCTTT. Translation: CATSRWTGEGTEAFF.

The rearrangement links TRBV7-8 to TRBJ1-2; D might be TRBD1 (6 bases). Germline assignment: CDR1 SGHVS and CDR2 FQNEAQ. This CDR3 has 17 amino acids. Trimming cost V 1 base and J 0 bases, with 15 bases left between them. In DNA form, the CDR3 reads TGTGCCAGCAGCTTAGGGGCAGGGGCCCTTGCTAACTATGGCTACACCTTC. Protein sequence: CASSLGAGALANYGYTF.

The chain is built from TRBV29-1 and TRBJ1-2, with D tentatively TRBD1 (5 bases). The CDR3 extends over 13 amino acids. V lost 8 bases and J lost 0, with 13 bases in between. CDR1 is SQVTM and CDR2 is ANQGSEA in the germline V gene. The CDR3: CSTEGPSNYGYTF. The CDR3 region has the DNA TGCAGCACCGAGGGGCCTTCTAACTATGGCTACACCTTC.

The chain carries TRBV4-2 and TRBJ2-7; no clear D gene. V lost 5 bases to trimming and J lost 3 bases, with 5 bases between them. Germline CDR1 and CDR2: LGHNA and YNFKEQ. The CDR3 is 11 amino acids. Written as DNA, the CDR3 is TGTGCCAGCAGCAAGAACTACGAGCAGTACTTC. Protein product: CASSKNYEQYF.

The CDR3 coding sequence is TGTGCCAGCAGTGTCAGGGGACAGTCCTACGAGCAGTACTTC. Translated, it gives CASSVRGQSYEQYF. The chain uses TRBV25-1 and TRBJ2-7; 7 nucleotides match TRBD1. With V trimmed by 4 bases and J by 1 base, 4 bases remained unmatched. Germline lookup yields CDR1 MGHDK and CDR2 SYGVNS. The CDR3 consists of 14 residues.

The rearrangement links TRBV2 to TRBJ2-5, with TRBD2 matching 8 bases. J gave up 5 bases and V 5 bases, and 16 bases lay outside the gene matches. CDR1 is SNHLY, CDR2 FYNNEI, per germline. This CDR3 region has 17 residues. CDR3: CASSPHGQAGVPETQYF. CDR3 in DNA: TGTGCCAGCAGTCCTCACGGGCAAGCGGGAGTTCCTGAGACCCAGTACTTC.

The chain uses TRBV28 and TRBJ2-3; 13 bases map to TRBD2. V shed 5 bases and J 3 bases; nucleotides not matched to a gene: 8. The CDR3 spans 17 residues. Germline V gives CDR1 MDHEN, CDR2 SYDVKM. The CDR3 region is CASSPWTSGSSTDTQYF. The CDR3 DNA follows: TGTGCCAGCAGTCCCTGGACTAGCGGGAGCAGTACAGATACGCAGTATTTT.

The chain joins TRBV19 to TRBJ1-1; TRBD1 aligns across 7 bases. The CDR3 covers 14 residues. Germline V lookup: CDR1 LNHDA, CDR2 SQIVND (reference sequence). The trim removed 6 bases at V and 5 bases at J, leaving 9 bases unmatched. In nucleotides, the CDR3 is TGTGCCAGTAGCCCTACAATACAGGGGACTGAAGCTTTCTTT. Translated: CASSPTIQGTEAFF.

The genes are TRBV11-2 and TRBJ1-4; D gene uncertain. V lost 1 base to trimming and J lost 2 bases, with 8 bases between them. The V gene's germline CDR1 is SGHAT and CDR2 FQNNGV. CDR3 length: 15 residues. CDR3 sequence reads: CASSLVGRTNEKLFF. For the CDR3, the DNA is TGTGCCAGCAGCTTAGTAGGACGCACTAATGAAAAACTGTTTTTT.